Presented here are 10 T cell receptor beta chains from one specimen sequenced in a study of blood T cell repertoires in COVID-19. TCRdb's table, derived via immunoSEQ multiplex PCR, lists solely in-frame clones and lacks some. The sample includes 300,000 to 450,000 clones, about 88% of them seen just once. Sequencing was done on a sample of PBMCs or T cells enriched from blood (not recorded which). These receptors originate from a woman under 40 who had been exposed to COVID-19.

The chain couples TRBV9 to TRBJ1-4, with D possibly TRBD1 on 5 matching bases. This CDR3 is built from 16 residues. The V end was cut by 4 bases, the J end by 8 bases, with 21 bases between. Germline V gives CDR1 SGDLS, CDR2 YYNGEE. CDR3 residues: CASSPPSWQGGEKLFF. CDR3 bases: TGTGCCAGCAGCCCACCCTCTTGGCAGGGAGGGGAAAAACTGTTTTTT.

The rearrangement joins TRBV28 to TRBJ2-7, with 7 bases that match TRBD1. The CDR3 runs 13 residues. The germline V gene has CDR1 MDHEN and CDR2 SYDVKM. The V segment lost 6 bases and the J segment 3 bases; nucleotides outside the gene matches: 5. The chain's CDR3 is CASSTGQIYEQYF. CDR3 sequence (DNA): TGTGCCAGCAGCACGGGACAGATCTACGAGCAGTACTTC.

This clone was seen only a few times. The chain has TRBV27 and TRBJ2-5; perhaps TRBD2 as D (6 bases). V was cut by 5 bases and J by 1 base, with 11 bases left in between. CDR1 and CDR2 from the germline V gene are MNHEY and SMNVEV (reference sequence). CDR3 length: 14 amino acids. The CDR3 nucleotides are TGTGCCAGCAGTCACGGACTACTCCAAGAGACCCAGTACTTC. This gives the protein CASSHGLLQETQYF.

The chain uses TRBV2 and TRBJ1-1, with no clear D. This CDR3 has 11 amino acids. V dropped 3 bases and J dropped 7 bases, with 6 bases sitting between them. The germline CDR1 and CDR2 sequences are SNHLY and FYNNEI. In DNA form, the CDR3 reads TGTGCCAGCAGTGAGGGCCTTGAAGCTTTCTTT. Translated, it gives CASSEGLEAFF. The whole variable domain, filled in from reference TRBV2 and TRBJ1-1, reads EPEVTQTPSHQVTQMGQEVILRCVPISNHLYFYWYRQILGQKVEFLVSFYNNEISEKSEIFDDQFSVERPDGSNFTLKIRSTKLEDSAMYFCASSEGLEAFFGQGTRLTVV.

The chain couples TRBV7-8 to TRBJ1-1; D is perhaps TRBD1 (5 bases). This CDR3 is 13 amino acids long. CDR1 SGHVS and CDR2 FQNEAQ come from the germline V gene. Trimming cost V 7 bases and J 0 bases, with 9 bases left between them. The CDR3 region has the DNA TGTGCCAGCACTAGGGGTGTGAACACTGAAGCTTTCTTT. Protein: CASTRGVNTEAFF.

In nucleotides, the CDR3 is TGTGCCAGCGCGACCCTGCGGGAGGTGCAGTTCTTC. This encodes CASATLREVQFF. The chain links TRBV27 to TRBJ2-1, with 8 bases that match TRBD2. The CDR3 is made up of 12 amino acids. Germline V lookup: CDR1 MNHEY, CDR2 SMNVEV (reference sequence). After removal of 8 bases from V and 12 bases from J, the junction contained 9 bases not matched to a gene.

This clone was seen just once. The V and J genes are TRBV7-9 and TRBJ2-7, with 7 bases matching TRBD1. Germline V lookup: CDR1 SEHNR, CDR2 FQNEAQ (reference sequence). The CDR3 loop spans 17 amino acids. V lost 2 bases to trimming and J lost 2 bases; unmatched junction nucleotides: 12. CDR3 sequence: CASSLLVGGRAPYEQYF. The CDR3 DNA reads TGTGCCAGCAGCTTATTAGTAGGGGGCAGGGCCCCCTACGAGCAGTACTTC.

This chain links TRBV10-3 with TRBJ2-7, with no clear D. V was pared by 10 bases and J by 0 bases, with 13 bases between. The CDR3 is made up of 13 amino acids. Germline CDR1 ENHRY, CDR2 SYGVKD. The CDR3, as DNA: TGTGCCACCAACGATGGCAACTCCTACGAGCAGTACTTC. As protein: CATNDGNSYEQYF.

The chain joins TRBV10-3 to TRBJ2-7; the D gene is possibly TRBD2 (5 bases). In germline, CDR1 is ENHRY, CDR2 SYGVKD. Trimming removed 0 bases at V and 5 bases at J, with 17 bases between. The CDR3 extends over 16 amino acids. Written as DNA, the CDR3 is TGTGCCATCAGTGAGTCGACTCGGGGTGGGCTAAACGAGCAGTACTTC. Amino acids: CAISESTRGGLNEQYF.

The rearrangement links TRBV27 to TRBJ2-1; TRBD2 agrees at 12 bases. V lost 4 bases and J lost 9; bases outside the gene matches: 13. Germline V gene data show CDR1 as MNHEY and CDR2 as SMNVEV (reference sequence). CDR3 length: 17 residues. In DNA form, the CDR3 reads TGTGCCAGCAGTTCGCTTTTGAGACTAGCGGGAGAGGGTGAGCAGTTCTTC. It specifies CASSSLLRLAGEGEQFF.